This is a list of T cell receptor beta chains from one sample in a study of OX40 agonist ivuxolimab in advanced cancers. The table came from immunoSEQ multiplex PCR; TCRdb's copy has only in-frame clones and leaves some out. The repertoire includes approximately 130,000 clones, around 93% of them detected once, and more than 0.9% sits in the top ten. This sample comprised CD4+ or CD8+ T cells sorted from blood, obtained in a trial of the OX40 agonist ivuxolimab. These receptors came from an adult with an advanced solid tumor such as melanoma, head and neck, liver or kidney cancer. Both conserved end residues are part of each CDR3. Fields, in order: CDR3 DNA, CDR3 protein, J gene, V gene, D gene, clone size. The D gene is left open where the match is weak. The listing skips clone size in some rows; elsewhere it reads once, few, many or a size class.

TGTGCCAGCAGCAACCTGGACCGACGCAACACCGGGGAGCTGTTTTTT CASSNLDRRNTGELFF TRBJ2-2 TRBV13 . .
TGTGCCAGCAGGACTTTCCGGGGCAATAATCAGCCCCAGCATTTT CASRTFRGNNQPQHF TRBJ1-5 TRBV28 . .
TGTGCCAGCAGCTTCTCCGCCGGGGCGGCGGAAACTGAAGCTTTCTTT CASSFSAGAAETEAFF TRBJ1-1 TRBV7-2 . .
TGTGCCAGCGGGGTAGGAGGAGGGGAGCAGTACTTC CASGVGGGEQYF TRBJ2-7 TRBV6-5 . .
TGTGCCAGGAAACCCGCCGGGGGGAACAACTATGGCTACACCTTC CARKPAGGNNYGYTF TRBJ1-2 TRBV2 . .
TGTGCCAGCAGCTTCGGGGGGCGAATCTCCTACAATGAGCAGTTCTTC CASSFGGRISYNEQFF TRBJ2-1 TRBV7-2 . .
TGTGCCAGCAGCCCTAGGGAGGGGCTTATGAACATTGAAGCTTTCTTT CASSPREGLMNIEAFF TRBJ1-1 TRBV7-2 . .
TGTGCCAGCACCATGGGGGGACAGGGAGCACTCTACGAGCAGTACTTC CASTMGGQGALYEQYF TRBJ2-7 TRBV5-7 TRBD1 .
TGCAGTGCTAGCAATGAGCAGTTCTTC CSASNEQFF TRBJ2-1 TRBV20-1 . once
TGTGCCTGGAGTGTACCCTATCTTCCTTTAGCGGGGGCCACAGATACGCAGTATTTT CAWSVPYLPLAGATDTQYF TRBJ2-3 TRBV30 TRBD2 .
TGTGCCAGCAGGACAGGGACGAGGGAGCAGTACTTC CASRTGTREQYF TRBJ2-7 TRBV5-4 TRBD1 once
TGTGCCAGCAGCCCACGGGAGACCCAGTACTTC CASSPRETQYF TRBJ2-5 TRBV7-2 . .
TGTGCCAGCAGCTTACTTCGGACAGGCAACGAGCAGTACTTC CASSLLRTGNEQYF TRBJ2-7 TRBV7-2 TRBD1 .
TGCAGCGTTGGCATTCCGAACACTGAAGCTTTCTTT CSVGIPNTEAFF TRBJ1-1 TRBV29-1 . .
TGTGCCAGCGAGACAGGGGGCTCCGAGCAGTACTTC CASETGGSEQYF TRBJ2-7 TRBV6-6 TRBD1 once
TGCGCCAGCAGCAGAGCGGGGGTGGTGACAGATACGCAGTATTTT CASSRAGVVTDTQYF TRBJ2-3 TRBV10-1 TRBD2 .
TGTGCCAGCAGCTTAGTAGTGGGATTGAACACTGAAGCTTTCTTT CASSLVVGLNTEAFF TRBJ1-1 TRBV11-2 . once
TGTGCCAGCAGTGAGGCAGGCTACGAGCAGTACTTC CASSEAGYEQYF TRBJ2-7 TRBV6-5 . .
TGTGCCAGCTCACCCCGTGGAACTAGCGGAGGATCGAGCTCCTACGAGCAGTACTTC CASSPRGTSGGSSSYEQYF TRBJ2-7 TRBV18 TRBD2 .
TGTGCCAGTAGTATGGCCCTAAAGCAGCCCCAGCATTTT CASSMALKQPQHF TRBJ1-5 TRBV19 . .
TGCGCCAGCAGCTTCGGGCAGGGCCTAGAAAAACTGTTTTTT CASSFGQGLEKLFF TRBJ1-4 TRBV5-1 . .
TGTGCCAGCAGTTACTCAGGAGGGACGGGGCCCCAGCATTTT CASSYSGGTGPQHF TRBJ1-5 TRBV6-5 . .
TGTGCCAGCACCCTAATCGGCGAGCAGTACTTC CASTLIGEQYF TRBJ2-7 TRBV7-9 . .
TGCGCCAGCAGCCAAGGGACAGGTACCTATGGCTACACCTTC CASSQGTGTYGYTF TRBJ1-2 TRBV4-1 TRBD1 .
TGTGCCAGCAGTGAACTGGGGGGCACTGAAGCTTTCTTT CASSELGGTEAFF TRBJ1-1 TRBV2 . .
TGTGCCAGCAGCCTCGGGACTGCCCAGGATGAGCAGTTCTTC CASSLGTAQDEQFF TRBJ2-1 TRBV11-2 . .
TGTGCCAGCAGCTTAGGGCTGGGAAACTATGGCTACACCTTC CASSLGLGNYGYTF TRBJ1-2 TRBV11-1 . .
TGTGCCAGAGGGGGGGGACAGAATAATTCACCCCTCCACTTT CARGGGQNNSPLHF TRBJ1-6 TRBV2 TRBD1 .
TGTGCCAGCTCCCCGCCCGGGACAGGGGATGGCTACACCTTC CASSPPGTGDGYTF TRBJ1-2 TRBV18 TRBD1 .
TGTGCCAGCAGCTCCCGGGGGGGCACCGGGGAGCTGTTTTTT CASSSRGGTGELFF TRBJ2-2 TRBV5-6 TRBD2 once
TGTGCCAGCTCACCAGCCGCGACACGTTACGAGCAGTACTTC CASSPAATRYEQYF TRBJ2-7 TRBV18 . .